This TCR beta chain was obtained from a study of T cells in Graves' hyperthyroidism and ophthalmopathy. This clonotype was picked up many times. CDR1 is DFQATT and CDR2 is SNEGSKA in the germline V gene (reference sequence). The CDR3 runs 15 residues. V lost 1 base to trimming and J lost 6 bases, with 16 bases between them. RNA transcripts yielded amplified TCR beta CDR3 regions. Using the HTBI primer set, a first-round RT-PCR was run on the TCR CDR3. TCRdb called the multiplex PCR reads again in MiXCR, with one record for every CDR3 protein. The sample has about 710,000 distinct CDR3 sequences; about a sixth are singletons.

The sequence came from a man aged 18 to 35 with Graves' hyperthyroidism. The specimen was blood. The rearrangement links TRBV20-1 to TRBJ2-1; D is unresolved. As DNA, the CDR3 is TGCAGTGCTAGAGGAAGACGACCCGATTCCAATGAGCAGTTCTTC. Translated, it gives CSARGRRPDSNEQFF.